The source of this T cell receptor beta chain is a study of blood T cell repertoires in COVID-19. For the study at large: Acute and convalescent COVID-19 samples came from the United States, Italy and Spain. Sample material is recorded as cDNA or gDNA derived from T cells, B-cell-depleted T cells, or PBMCs.

Original processing methods: The authors estimated nucleated cell counts from reference gene primer amplification. The assay was immunoSEQ multiplex PCR, and TCRdb's table has in-frame clones only and misses some. The D gene and trimming were derived from the DNA, and the V and J assignments and clone size from that table. Here the sample spans fewer than 20,000 clones, about 86% being singletons. In this sample, this clone turned up once. Trimming at V came to 10 bases and at J to 4 bases, leaving 3 bases not matched to a gene. Per the germline V gene, CDR1 is LNHDA and CDR2 is SQIVND (reference sequence). The CDR3 has 12 residues.

The sequenced material came from peripheral blood. The chain couples TRBV19 to TRBJ2-5, with 10 bases fitting TRBD2. The TCR sequence derives from a human donor in a cohort sampled during active COVID-19. The CDR3: CATRLAGETQYF. In DNA, the CDR3 is TGTGCCACCAGACTAGCGGGAGAGACCCAGTACTTC.